The rows below give T cell receptor beta chains drawn from one sample of a study of beta chain features in type 1 diabetes. Profiled with immunoSEQ multiplex PCR; TCRdb holds only in-frame clones, not every one. The repertoire consists of a few hundred thousand clones, with more than 11% occurring once and the leading ten covering roughly 0.036%. The sample was naive CD4+ T cells from blood. All receptors come from a young man in good health. Each CDR3 is given with its conserved first and last residue. The order of the fields is CDR3 length, J gene, clone size, V gene, D gene, CDR3 DNA, CDR3 protein. D genes are given only for firm matches. Size is stated for part of the rows, as once, few or many counts, or as a class when the clone is expanded.

>15|TRBJ2-1|few|TRBV4-3|NA
TGCGCCAGCAGCCAAGATACTCTATCCTACAATGAGCAGTTCTTC
CASSQDTLSYNEQFF
>14|TRBJ2-4|NA|TRBV7-2|NA
TGTGCCAGCAGCGAGGGGTCTTATCGGGACATTCAGTACTTC
CASSEGSYRDIQYF
>14|TRBJ2-7|NA|TRBV11-2|TRBD2
TGTGCCAGCAGCTTTCCGACTAGCGGGGGTAAGGAGTACTTC
CASSFPTSGGKEYF
>13|TRBJ2-3|few|TRBV18|NA
TGTGCCAGCTCACCATGGGACACAGATACGCAGTATTTT
CASSPWDTDTQYF
>16|TRBJ2-4|NA|TRBV9|NA
TGTGCCAGCAGCGTAGGGGGTAGTAACAGTATAAACATTCAGTACTTC
CASSVGGSNSINIQYF
>16|TRBJ2-3|NA|TRBV14|TRBD2
TGTGCCAGCAGCCAACGGGGGCTAGCGGGAGCAGATACGCAGTATTTT
CASSQRGLAGADTQYF
>11|TRBJ1-1|few|TRBV7-2|NA
TGTGCCAGCAGCTTTATCACTGAAGCTTTCTTT
CASSFITEAFF
>15|TRBJ2-2|NA|TRBV29-1|TRBD2
TGCAGCGTTAAACTCGTAGGGGAGGGGACCGGGGAGCTGTTTTTT
CSVKLVGEGTGELFF
>12|TRBJ1-1|few|TRBV14|NA
TGTGCCAGCAGCCAAGGGGGAACTGAAGCTTTCTTT
CASSQGGTEAFF
>15|TRBJ2-3|few|TRBV29-1|NA
TGCAGCGTGAGATCGACGGGGGCGCCCCGGGATACGCAGTATTTT
CSVRSTGAPRDTQYF
>15|TRBJ1-2|few|TRBV28|TRBD1
TGTGCCAGCAGTTTGCCCACAGGGGGCTTCTATGGCTACACCTTC
CASSLPTGGFYGYTF
>13|TRBJ2-4|NA|TRBV29-1|TRBD1
TGCAGCGTGGACCCAGGGGGCTCAAACATTCAGTACTTC
CSVDPGGSNIQYF
>15|TRBJ2-3|NA|TRBV9|NA
TGTGCCAGCAACGAGGGACCTTCTATCAAAGATACGCAGTATTTT
CASNEGPSIKDTQYF
>16|TRBJ1-3|few|TRBV30|TRBD1
TGTGCCTGGAGTGTTCCGACAGGGGGGACTGGAAACACCATATATTTT
CAWSVPTGGTGNTIYF
>13|TRBJ2-1|few|TRBV7-7|NA
TGTGCCAGCAGCTTAGAGAGGGGCAATGAGCAGTTCTTC
CASSLERGNEQFF
>15|TRBJ2-2|few|TRBV15|NA
TGTGCCACCAGCAGAGAGATTACCAACACCGGGGAGCTGTTTTTT
CATSREITNTGELFF
>16|TRBJ2-7|NA|TRBV9|TRBD1
TGTGCCAGCAGCGAGGGTCCGGGACAGGGGGCCTACGAGCAGTACTTC
CASSEGPGQGAYEQYF
>14|TRBJ2-2|NA|TRBV29-1|NA
TGCAGCGGAACCGGACAGTGGAACACCGGGGAGCTGTTTTTT
CSGTGQWNTGELFF
>18|TRBJ1-2|few|TRBV7-6|NA
TGTGCCAGCAGCTTAGCGAGTGGGGATTCGTGGCAAAACTATGGCTACACCTTC
CASSLASGDSWQNYGYTF
>13|TRBJ1-2|NA|TRBV10-3|TRBD1
TGTGCCATCAGCGAAGACAGGGGAAGGCGCTACACCTTC
CAISEDRGRRYTF
>15|TRBJ2-1|few|TRBV9|TRBD2
TGTGCCAGCAGCGTTGGGACTAGCGGGACGCATGAGCAGTTCTTC
CASSVGTSGTHEQFF
>16|TRBJ2-6|NA|TRBV28|NA
TGTGCCAGCAGTTCCCCGGGCCTGGTCGGGGCCAACGTCCTGACTTTC
CASSSPGLVGANVLTF
>13|TRBJ2-7|NA|TRBV15|NA
TGTGCCACCAGCAGAGACAGGTCCTACGAGCAGTACTTC
CATSRDRSYEQYF
>13|TRBJ2-1|NA|TRBV14|TRBD1
TGTGCCAGCAGCCAAGAATGGACAGGGGGGCAGTTCTTC
CASSQEWTGGQFF
>16|TRBJ2-5|NA|TRBV18|TRBD2
TGTGCCAGCTCACCGCTTAGCGGGACTGTCCAAGAGACCCAGTACTTC
CASSPLSGTVQETQYF
>14|TRBJ1-2|few|TRBV10-3|NA
TGTGCCATCAGTCGACAGGCGCCTGGCTATGGCTACACCTTC
CAISRQAPGYGYTF
>14|TRBJ1-3|few|TRBV29-1|NA
TGCAGCGTCGACGCGGGCCTGGACGGAAACACCATATATTTT
CSVDAGLDGNTIYF
>15|TRBJ2-7|few|TRBV7-2|NA
TGTGCCAGCAGCACCACTAGGGCGAGCTCCTACGAGCAGTACTTC
CASSTTRASSYEQYF
>13|TRBJ2-5|NA|TRBV2|TRBD2
TGTGCCAGCCAGACTAGCGTCCAAGAGACCCAGTACTTC
CASQTSVQETQYF
>14|TRBJ1-4|NA|TRBV29-1|NA
TGCAGCGTTCAAAGGGGACCACAAAATGAAAAACTGTTTTTT
CSVQRGPQNEKLFF
>15|TRBJ2-5|NA|TRBV2|TRBD2
TGTGCCAGCAGTGAAGCGACTAGCGGGGTTTCGACCCAGTACTTC
CASSEATSGVSTQYF
>14|TRBJ2-7|NA|TRBV7-2|TRBD1
TGTGCCAGCAGCCAAACGACAGGGGTCAACGAGCAGTACTTC
CASSQTTGVNEQYF
>17|TRBJ2-4|NA|TRBV7-9|TRBD2
TGTGCCAGCAGCTTAGGGGGAGGTGCTAGCGGAGCAAGCATTCAGTACTTC
CASSLGGGASGASIQYF
>14|TRBJ1-2|few|TRBV4-2|NA
TGTGCCAGCAGCCAAGAATCCAGGGCCTATGGCTACACCTTC
CASSQESRAYGYTF
>12|TRBJ1-2|NA|TRBV7-9|NA
TGTGCCAGCAGCTTTCGGAACTATGGCTACACCTTC
CASSFRNYGYTF
>15|TRBJ2-5|NA|TRBV9|TRBD2
TGTGCCAGCAGCAGTACCTTCGGACTAGCGGGGGTCCAGTACTTC
CASSSTFGLAGVQYF
>13|TRBJ2-3|few|TRBV6-5|NA
TGTGCCAGCAGTCCCCCCACGGGGTATACGCAGTATTTT
CASSPPTGYTQYF
>14|TRBJ2-2|many|TRBV29-1|NA
TGCAGCGTCGACACGACAGGCCTCACCGGGGAGCTGTTTTTT
CSVDTTGLTGELFF
>16|TRBJ2-5|NA|TRBV5-6|TRBD1
TGTGCCAGCAGCTCAACTGGGACAGCTTTGCAAGAGACCCAGTACTTC
CASSSTGTALQETQYF
>11|TRBJ1-1|once|TRBV7-9|NA
TGTGCCAGCAGCCCGGACACTGAAGCTTTCTTT
CASSPDTEAFF
>14|TRBJ2-5|few|TRBV7-2|NA
TGTGCCAGCAGCTTAGTAGGGACGAAAGAGACCCAGTACTTC
CASSLVGTKETQYF
>14|TRBJ1-1|few|TRBV5-4|NA
TGTGCCAGCAGCGTAGTTGGGCGCGACACTGAAGCTTTCTTT
CASSVVGRDTEAFF